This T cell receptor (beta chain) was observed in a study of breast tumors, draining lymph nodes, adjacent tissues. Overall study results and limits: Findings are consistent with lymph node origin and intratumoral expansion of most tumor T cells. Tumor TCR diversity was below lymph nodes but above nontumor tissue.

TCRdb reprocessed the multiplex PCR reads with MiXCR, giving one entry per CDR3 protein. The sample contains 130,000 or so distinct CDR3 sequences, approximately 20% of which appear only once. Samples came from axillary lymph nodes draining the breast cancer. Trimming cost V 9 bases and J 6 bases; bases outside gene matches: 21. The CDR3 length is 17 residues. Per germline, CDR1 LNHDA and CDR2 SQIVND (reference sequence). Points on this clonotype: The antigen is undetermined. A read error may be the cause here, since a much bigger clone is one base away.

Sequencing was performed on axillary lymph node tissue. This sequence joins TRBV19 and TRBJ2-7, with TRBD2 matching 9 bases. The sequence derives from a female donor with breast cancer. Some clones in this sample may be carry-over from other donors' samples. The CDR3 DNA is TGTGCCAGCCACAAACCGGCGGGGGGGGGAGGGTTATCCGAGCAGTACTTC. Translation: CASHKPAGGGGLSEQYF.